The 4 T cell receptor beta chains reported below all come from one sample, sequenced in a study of T-cell reconstitution after alpha-beta-depleted transplantation in children. Unique molecular identifiers featured in how the TCRbeta library was prepared. Using its own MiXCR run on the PCR reads, TCRdb lists one record per CDR3 protein. The table includes 400,000 to 500,000 distinct CDR3 sequences, roughly a tenth detected once. The sample in question was PBMCs from the stem cell graft donor, obtained from the stem cell graft. Source of these receptors: a human donor who donated a stem cell graft to a child with acute myeloid leukemia.

At least ten counts were recorded for this clonotype. The chain couples TRBV7-2 to TRBJ2-2, with D uncertain. Germline V gives CDR1 SGHTA, CDR2 FQGNSA. V was pared by 4 bases and J by 5 bases, with 8 bases between. The CDR3 consists of 13 residues. The CDR3 region has the DNA TGTGCCAGCAGCTCACAGTATACCGGGGAGCTGTTTTTT. Translation gives CASSSQYTGELFF.

The V call is TRBV3-1, the J call TRBJ2-1, with 7 bases identical to TRBD2. The length of the CDR3 is 18 residues. Trimming took 0 bases from V and 7 from J; bases not matched to a gene: 15. CDR1 is LGHDT and CDR2 is YNNKEL in the germline V gene (reference sequence). In DNA, the CDR3 is TGTGCCAGCAGCCAAGATATAATTCAGGAGGGAGGGTGGAATGAGCAGTTCTTC. It yields the protein CASSQDIIQEGGWNEQFF.

This clonotype was observed a handful of times. This rearrangement joins TRBV7-2 to TRBJ1-2, with D perhaps TRBD1 (6 bases). Between the trimmed V and J ends, which lost 3 bases and 8 bases, there was a span of 13 bases. The CDR3 is made up of 13 amino acids. Germline loops: CDR1 SGHTA, CDR2 FQGNSA. CDR3 nucleotide sequence: TGTGCCAGCAGCTTGGGGGGGGCCTGGGGCTACACCTTC. This translates into CASSLGGAWGYTF. Full variable domain (missing parts from reference TRBV7-2 and TRBJ1-2): GAGVSQSPSNKVTEKGKDVELRCDPISGHTALYWYRQSLGQGLEFLIYFQGNSAPDKSGLPSDRFSAERTGGSVSTLTIQRTQQEDSAVYLCASSLGGAWGYTFGSGTRLTVV.

This clonotype was seen a handful of times. The gene calls are TRBV24-1 and TRBJ2-2; D tentatively fits TRBD1 or TRBD2 (5 bases each). Trimming stripped 1 base from V and 2 bases from J, with 16 bases between. Germline V CDR1 and CDR2: KGHDR, SFDVKD. This CDR3 has 18 residues. CDR3 coding DNA: TGTGCCACCAGTGATTTCAGGGACCTCGACCCCAACACCGGGGAGCTGTTTTTT. This codes for CATSDFRDLDPNTGELFF.